This record concerns one T cell receptor (beta chain) sequence. Libraries were prepared by immunoSEQ multiplex PCR; TCRdb keeps only in-frame clonotypes and omits some of them. The sample contains fewer than 350,000 clones, 75% to 95% of which appear only once. The data are from a study of blood T cell repertoires in COVID-19. Looking at the study overall: The cDNA or gDNA used as material had been derived from T cells, B-cell-depleted T cells, or PBMCs.

Germline lookup yields CDR1 GTSNPN and CDR2 SVGIG (reference sequence). The V and J ends lost 2 bases and 1 base respectively, with 8 bases between them. The CDR3 has 13 amino acids. The chain recombines TRBV30 with TRBJ1-1, with D perhaps matching TRBD1 (5 bases). This TCR was sampled from a woman aged 25 to 39 with COVID-19, enrolled during active disease. Material for sequencing was peripheral blood. CDR3 region: CAWSQGPNTEAFF. The CDR3 bases are TGTGCCTGGAGTCAGGGCCCGAACACTGAAGCTTTCTTT.